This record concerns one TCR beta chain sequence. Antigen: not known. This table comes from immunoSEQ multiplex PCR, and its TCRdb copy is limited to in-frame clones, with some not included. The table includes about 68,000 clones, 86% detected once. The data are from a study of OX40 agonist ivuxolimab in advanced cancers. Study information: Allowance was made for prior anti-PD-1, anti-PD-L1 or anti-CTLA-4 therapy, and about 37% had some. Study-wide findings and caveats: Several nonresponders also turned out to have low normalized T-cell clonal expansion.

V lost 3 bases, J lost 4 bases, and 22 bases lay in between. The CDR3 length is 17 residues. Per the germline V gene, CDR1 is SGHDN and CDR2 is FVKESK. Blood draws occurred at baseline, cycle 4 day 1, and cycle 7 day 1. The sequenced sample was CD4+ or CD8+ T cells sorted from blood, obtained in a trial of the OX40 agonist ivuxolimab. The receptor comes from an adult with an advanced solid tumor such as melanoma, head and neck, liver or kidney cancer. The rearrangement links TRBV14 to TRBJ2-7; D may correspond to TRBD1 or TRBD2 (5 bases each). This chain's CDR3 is CASSQGSEDSFPYEQYF. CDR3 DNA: TGTGCCAGCAGCCAGGGGAGTGAAGACAGTTTTCCTTACGAGCAGTACTTC.